This is a list of T cell receptor beta chains from one sample in a study of cytomegalovirus exposure and HLA in healthy donors. Sequencing used immunoSEQ multiplex PCR; TCRdb keeps in-frame clones, though not all of them. Here the sample spans 250,000 to 350,000 clones, about 80% being singletons. The source material was PBMCs. These TCRs come from a girl aged 2-9 years in good health and CMV-seronegative. CDR3s include the opening cysteine and the closing phenylalanine or tryptophan. D genes are given only for firm matches. The size entry is marked missing in some rows and otherwise reads once, few, many or a size class.

d_gene | len | j_gene | abundance | v_gene | CDR3aa | CDR3nt
TRBD2 | 15 | TRBJ2-1 | few | TRBV5-1 | CASSFRAGEYNEQFF | TGCGCCAGCAGCTTTAGAGCGGGAGAGTACAATGAGCAGTTCTTC
TRBD2 | 15 | TRBJ2-3 | - | TRBV4-2 | CASSQDSGGVDTQYF | TGTGCCAGCAGCCAAGATTCGGGGGGTGTGGATACGCAGTATTTT
TRBD1 | 13 | TRBJ1-2 | - | TRBV7-8 | CASSSDRASGYTF | TGTGCCAGCAGCTCAGACAGGGCGTCTGGCTACACCTTC
- | 16 | TRBJ2-3 | once | TRBV6-4 | CASSDSIQQSTDTQYF | TGTGCCAGCAGTGACTCGATTCAACAGAGCACAGATACGCAGTATTTT
- | 12 | TRBJ2-7 | - | TRBV7-9 | CASSDGEDEQYF | TGTGCCAGCAGCGACGGGGAGGACGAGCAGTACTTC
TRBD1 | 17 | TRBJ2-6 | - | TRBV19 | CASSNRGQNAGANVLTF | TGTGCCAGTAGTAACAGGGGCCAAAACGCTGGGGCCAACGTCCTGACTTTC
- | 14 | TRBJ2-3 | - | TRBV14 | CASSQSMIPDTQYF | TGTGCCAGCAGCCAATCTATGATCCCAGATACGCAGTATTTT
- | 19 | TRBJ2-5 | - | TRBV11-1 | CASSLATTGMGWYQETQYF | TGTGCCAGCAGCTTAGCGACGACAGGAATGGGTTGGTACCAAGAGACCCAGTACTTC
- | 14 | TRBJ1-2 | - | TRBV19 | CASSIEAAVHGYTF | TGTGCCAGTAGTATTGAGGCAGCAGTGCATGGCTACACCTTC
TRBD1 | 16 | TRBJ2-7 | few | TRBV2 | CASSEDTGGAPHEQYF | TGTGCCAGCAGTGAAGATACAGGGGGCGCGCCCCACGAGCAGTACTTC
TRBD2 | 17 | TRBJ2-1 | - | TRBV4-1 | CASSQDSRGASYNEQFF | TGCGCCAGCAGCCAAGACTCGCGGGGGGCCTCCTACAATGAGCAGTTCTTC
TRBD2 | 13 | TRBJ2-1 | - | TRBV28 | CASSGSAYNEQFF | TGTGCCAGTAGCGGGAGCGCCTACAATGAGCAGTTCTTC
- | 13 | TRBJ1-5 | - | TRBV4-1 | CASSYRRNQPQHF | TGCGCCAGCAGCTACCGGAGGAATCAGCCCCAGCATTTT
- | 13 | TRBJ1-2 | - | TRBV5-1 | CASSLSSGTSYTF | TGCGCCAGCAGCCTGTCCTCCGGGACAAGCTACACCTTC
- | 13 | TRBJ2-2 | - | TRBV7-3 | CASSSRGDGELFF | TGTGCCAGCAGCTCCCGGGGAGATGGGGAGCTGTTTTTT
TRBD1 | 14 | TRBJ2-3 | - | TRBV6-1 | CASSLRGPTDTQYF | TGTGCCAGCAGCCTCAGGGGGCCCACAGATACGCAGTATTTT
TRBD1 | 16 | TRBJ1-5 | few | TRBV4-3 | CASSQEGGQGIQPQHF | TGCGCCAGCAGCCAAGAGGGGGGACAGGGTATTCAGCCCCAGCATTTT
TRBD2 | 18 | TRBJ2-2 | - | TRBV30 | CAWRMGLAGGRVTGELFF | TGTGCCTGGAGAATGGGACTAGCGGGGGGGCGCGTCACCGGGGAGCTGTTTTTT
TRBD1 | 15 | TRBJ2-4 | - | TRBV10-3 | CAISEGDRGGNIQYF | TGTGCCATCAGTGAGGGGGACAGGGGGGGGAACATTCAGTACTTC
TRBD1 | 16 | TRBJ2-3 | - | TRBV27 | CASSHPSGTGDDTQYF | TGTGCCAGCAGTCACCCGTCCGGGACAGGGGATGATACGCAGTATTTT
- | 13 | TRBJ2-7 | few | TRBV9 | CASSAETGYEQYF | TGTGCCAGCAGCGCTGAAACAGGGTACGAGCAGTACTTC
- | 15 | TRBJ1-5 | few | TRBV18 | CASSPREGRNQPQHF | TGTGCCAGCTCTCCCCGGGAAGGGAGAAATCAGCCCCAGCATTTT
- | 14 | TRBJ1-1 | - | TRBV30 | CAWSVAGRDTEAFF | TGTGCCTGGAGTGTTGCGGGGAGGGACACTGAAGCTTTCTTT
TRBD1 | 13 | TRBJ1-2 | - | TRBV2 | CASSEGQGDGYTF | TGTGCCAGCAGTGAAGGACAGGGTGATGGCTACACCTTC
- | 14 | TRBJ2-3 | - | TRBV2 | CASSDIADTDTQYF | TGTGCCAGCAGTGATATAGCGGACACAGATACGCAGTATTTT
TRBD2 | 17 | TRBJ2-3 | - | TRBV7-8 | CASSGGTSGGATDTQYF | TGTGCCAGCAGCGGGGGGACTAGCGGGGGGGCAACAGATACGCAGTATTTT
- | 17 | TRBJ2-5 | - | TRBV4-2 | CASSPLWRDSVQETQYF | TGTGCCAGCAGCCCGCTGTGGAGGGATTCGGTCCAAGAGACCCAGTACTTC
TRBD1 | 18 | TRBJ1-4 | - | TRBV9 | CASSAGQGALPTNEKLFF | TGTGCCAGCAGCGCGGGACAGGGGGCGCTCCCAACTAATGAAAAACTGTTTTTT
- | 12 | TRBJ2-1 | - | TRBV19 | CASSIVRHEQFF | TGTGCCAGTAGTATCGTGAGGCATGAGCAGTTCTTC
- | 16 | TRBJ2-7 | - | TRBV7-9 | CASSSGPQKGNYEQYF | TGTGCCAGCAGCTCAGGCCCTCAAAAAGGCAACTACGAGCAGTACTTC
- | 14 | TRBJ2-7 | - | TRBV27 | CASGSVGGIYEQYF | TGTGCCAGCGGTTCCGTGGGGGGAATCTACGAGCAGTACTTC
TRBD1 | 16 | TRBJ1-2 | - | TRBV28 | CASSPWTGTSNYGYTF | TGTGCCAGCAGTCCATGGACAGGGACTTCTAACTATGGCTACACCTTC
- | 14 | TRBJ2-7 | - | TRBV7-2 | CASSPLALTYEQYF | TGTGCCAGCAGCCCCCTAGCGTTAACCTACGAGCAGTACTTC
TRBD2 | 16 | TRBJ2-7 | - | TRBV5-4 | CASSGTLAGEPYEQYF | TGTGCCAGCAGCGGAACCTTAGCGGGGGAACCCTACGAGCAGTACTTC
- | 14 | TRBJ2-7 | - | TRBV19 | CASSISPEGSEQYF | TGTGCCAGTAGTATTTCCCCGGAGGGGTCCGAGCAGTACTTC
TRBD1 | 14 | TRBJ1-4 | - | TRBV7-9 | CASSTTGGYEELFF | TGTGCCAGCAGCACAACAGGGGGCTACGAAGAACTGTTTTTT
TRBD1 | 15 | TRBJ1-1 | few | TRBV9 | CASSVGQGWNTEAFF | TGTGCCAGCAGCGTCGGACAGGGGTGGAACACTGAAGCTTTCTTT
TRBD1 | 14 | TRBJ1-2 | - | TRBV5-8 | CATTGRDRIYGYTF | TGTGCCACCACCGGTAGGGACAGGATCTATGGCTACACCTTC
- | 17 | TRBJ2-1 | - | TRBV14 | CASSQEQAAGPYNEQFF | TGTGCCAGCAGCCAAGAGCAGGCAGCGGGCCCCTACAATGAGCAGTTCTTC
TRBD2 | 14 | TRBJ2-1 | - | TRBV9 | CASSSGGRFLEQFF | TGTGCCAGCAGTAGCGGGGGCCGGTTTCTTGAGCAGTTCTTC
- | 14 | TRBJ1-1 | once | TRBV7-3 | CASNILGGSTEAFF | TGTGCCAGCAACATCCTGGGGGGGAGCACTGAAGCTTTCTTT
TRBD2 | 16 | TRBJ2-1 | - | TRBV11-2 | CASSLGVLAFYNEQFF | TGTGCCAGCAGCTTAGGGGTACTAGCGTTCTACAATGAGCAGTTCTTC
- | 13 | TRBJ1-1 | - | TRBV5-1 | CASSVGQNTEAFF | TGCGCCAGCAGCGTGGGACAAAACACTGAAGCTTTCTTT
- | 14 | TRBJ2-2 | few | TRBV27 | CASSSRLVTGELFF | TGTGCCAGCAGTTCGAGACTAGTCACCGGGGAGCTGTTTTTT
- | 17 | TRBJ1-5 | - | TRBV4-1 | CASSQAGQGRRNQPQHF | TGCGCCAGCAGCCAAGCAGGGCAGGGGCGTCGCAATCAGCCCCAGCATTTT
- | 14 | TRBJ2-2 | - | TRBV11-2 | CASSPGQFPGELFF | TGTGCCAGCAGCCCAGGACAGTTTCCCGGGGAGCTGTTTTTT
TRBD2 | 14 | TRBJ2-5 | few | TRBV7-9 | CASSPPGEGETQYF | TGTGCCAGCAGCCCCCCCGGGGAGGGAGAGACCCAGTACTTC
TRBD1 | 15 | TRBJ2-3 | - | TRBV10-3 | CAISESMGQKDTQYF | TGTGCCATCAGTGAGTCGATGGGACAGAAAGATACGCAGTATTTT
TRBD2 | 15 | TRBJ2-1 | few | TRBV19 | CASSIDPGGSIEQFF | TGTGCCAGTAGTATAGATCCGGGCGGGAGCATTGAGCAGTTCTTC
- | 11 | TRBJ2-7 | - | TRBV30 | CAWGQGSEQYF | TGTGCCTGGGGTCAGGGGTCCGAGCAGTACTTC
- | 15 | TRBJ2-7 | - | TRBV6-5 | CASSYSYTATYEQYF | TGTGCCAGCAGTTACTCGTATACAGCCACCTACGAGCAGTACTTC
- | 16 | TRBJ1-2 | - | TRBV29-1 | CSVDGGSGEANYGYTF | TGCAGCGTTGACGGGGGTTCGGGTGAAGCTAACTATGGCTACACCTTC